Here is one T cell receptor (beta chain) with its context. Its antigen is not known. TCR beta rearrangements were amplified from peripheral blood genomic DNA. The data stem from a study of T cell repertoires in aging, cancer and after chemotherapy. As for the study in general: Chronic lymphocytic leukemia patients on fludarabine- or bendamustine-based regimens gave paired samples before and after chemotherapy. About 8.9 million TCR reads made up the full dataset. Study results and caveats: Thymic emigration or peripheral T cell expansion may be impaired by lymphoid organ infiltration in hematological cancer. Untreated cancer patients had significantly lower blood TCR diversity than age-matched healthy donors.

Multiplex touch-down PCR with TRB-A/B primers amplified rearranged V-D-J TRB sequences. MiXCR was run by TCRdb on the multiplex PCR reads, yielding one entry per CDR3 protein. Altogether fewer than 6,000 distinct CDR3 sequences are present, around a quarter being singletons, with the ten largest covering roughly 4.5%. Trimming pared 2 bases from V and 10 bases from J, leaving 13 bases between. CDR1 is SGHRS, CDR2 YFSETQ, per germline. The CDR3 extends over 14 amino acids. The V and J genes are TRBV5-1 and TRBJ1-6; a weak D match, TRBD1 (5 bases). The sequenced material came from blood. This clonotype was sampled from a human donor with a blood cancer. The CDR3 bases are TGCGCCAGCAGCTTTGGGGGGTTAGGGTCACCCCTCCACTTT. Translated, it gives CASSFGGLGSPLHF.